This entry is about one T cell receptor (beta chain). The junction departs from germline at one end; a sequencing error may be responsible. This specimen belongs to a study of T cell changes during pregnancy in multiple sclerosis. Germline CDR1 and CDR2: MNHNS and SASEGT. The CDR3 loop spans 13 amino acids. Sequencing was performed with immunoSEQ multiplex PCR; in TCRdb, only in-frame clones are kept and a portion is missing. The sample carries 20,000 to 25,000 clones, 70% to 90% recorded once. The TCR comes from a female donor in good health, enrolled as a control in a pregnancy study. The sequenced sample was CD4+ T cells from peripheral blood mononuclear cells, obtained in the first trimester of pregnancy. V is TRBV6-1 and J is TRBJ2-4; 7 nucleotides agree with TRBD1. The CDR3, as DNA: TGTGCCAGCCGTGACAGGGTTAGGGACATTCAGTACTTC. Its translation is CASRDRVRDIQYF.